The 19 T cell receptor beta chains given below trace back to one sample, sequenced in a study of human T cells and chemical hapten exposure. MiXCR was run by TCRdb on the RACE reads, yielding one entry per CDR3 protein. The sample gives 300,000 to 450,000 distinct CDR3 sequences, approximately 5% of which show up once; just over 2.5% is in the top ten. The time point here: pre-sensitization, week 0. The treatment was: therapeutic diphenylcyclopropenone sensitization with weekly scalp DPC. The sample was whole blood, taken in connection with sensitization to the hapten diphenylcyclopropenone (DPC). Source of these receptors: a woman aged 50 to 60 with alopecia areata. Some clones in this sample may be carry-over from other donors' samples.

This clonotype was counted at least ten times. For the CDR3, the DNA is TGTGCCTGGAGTGTATTTAATGAGCAGTTCTTC. Amino acid sequence: CAWSVFNEQFF. J is TRBJ2-1 and V is TRBV30; D not certain. Germline CDR1 GTSNPN, CDR2 SVGIG (reference sequence). CDR3 size: 11 residues. Trimming removed 0 bases from V and 7 bases from J, with 4 bases in between.

The sample holds a few counts of this clonotype. This sequence joins TRBV20-1 and TRBJ1-1; no firm D call. This CDR3 has 13 residues. Trimming took 5 bases from V and 1 from J, leaving 11 bases between them. From germline, CDR1 is DFQATT and CDR2 SNEGSKA (reference sequence). The CDR3 bases are TGCAGTGCTCGTCGCCAGGCGAACACTGAAGCTTTCTTT. This gives the protein CSARRQANTEAFF.

This clonotype came up many times. The rearrangement joins TRBV2 to TRBJ2-1, with D possibly matching TRBD2 (5 bases). Germline V CDR1 and CDR2: SNHLY, FYNNEI. This CDR3 contains 14 residues. Deletions cut 1 base from V and 7 bases from J, with 11 bases between. CDR3 region: CASSEVSRGNEQFF. CDR3 nucleotides: TGTGCCAGCAGTGAAGTGAGCCGCGGGAATGAGCAGTTCTTC.

At least ten counts were recorded for this clonotype. The CDR3 bases are TGCAGCGCACGCCCCCCGACAGTGAACACTGAAGCTTTCTTT. Amino acid sequence: CSARPPTVNTEAFF. V gene TRBV29-1 combines with J gene TRBJ1-1, with a tentative D call TRBD1 (5 bases). The ends were cut back, 7 bases at V and 0 bases at J, with 15 bases in the middle. The CDR3 totals 14 residues. Germline V gene data show CDR1 as SQVTM and CDR2 as ANQGSEA. Together with reference TRBV29-1 and TRBJ1-1, the CDR3 gives the full variable domain: SAVISQKPSRDICQRGTSLTIQCQVDSQVTMMFWYRQQPGQSLTLIATANQGSEATYESGFVIDKFPISRPNLTFSTLTVSNMSPEDSSIYLCSARPPTVNTEAFFGQGTRLTVV.

On this clonotype: A much larger clone sits a single nucleotide away, making a read error possible. The chain employs TRBV10-1 and TRBJ2-5; D perhaps matches TRBD1 (6 bases). CDR3 length: 13 residues. CDR1 and CDR2 (germline): WNHNN, SYGVQD (reference sequence). DNA for the CDR3: TGCGCCAGCAGTGAGGCAGGGGAAGAGACCCGGTACTTC. Protein: CASSEAGEETRYF.

J is TRBJ1-5 and V is TRBV20-1, with 7 bases that match TRBD1. Germline CDR1 and CDR2: DFQATT and SNEGSKA (reference sequence). The CDR3 consists of 14 residues. The V and J ends lost 3 bases and 1 base, in that order; junction bases with no gene match: 3. This CDR3 reads CSASRGGSNQPQHF. CDR3 in DNA: TGCAGTGCTAGCAGGGGGGGAAGCAATCAGCCCCAGCATTTT.

V is TRBV20-1 and J is TRBJ2-7, with D maybe TRBD1 (6 bases). V was trimmed by 7 bases and J by 1 base, leaving 14 bases between them. CDR1 and CDR2 from the germline V gene are DFQATT and SNEGSKA (reference sequence). The CDR3 totals 13 residues. The CDR3 region is CSVGWGRSYEQYF. The CDR3 DNA sequence: TGCAGTGTCGGGTGGGGGCGGTCCTACGAGCAGTACTTC.

This clonotype was seen repeatedly, ten times or more. The junction departs from germline at one end; a sequencing error may be responsible. The chain is built from TRBV28 and TRBJ2-3, with a possible D match to TRBD1 (5 bases). The CDR3 consists of 12 residues. CDR1 and CDR2 (germline): MDHEN, SYDVKM. In DNA, the CDR3 is TGTGCCAGCAGTCAGCAGGGTAGGGGATGGGATTTT. This translates into CASSQQGRGWDF.

In this sample, this clonotype turned up a few times. V usage is TRBV12-3 or TRBV12-4 and J usage is TRBJ1-1; D ambiguous. V shed 1 base and J shed 3 bases, with 6 bases lying between them. The CDR3 length is 13 residues. CDR3 sequence: CASSLVGYTEAFF. The CDR3 DNA reads TGTGCCAGCAGTTTAGTCGGGTACACTGAAGCTTTCTTT.

At least ten counts were recorded for this clonotype. The V gene is TRBV6-5, the J gene TRBJ2-5, with D perhaps assigned TRBD1 or TRBD2 (6 bases each). The length of the CDR3 is 14 residues. Trimming took 2 bases from V and 5 from J, leaving 12 bases between them. CDR1 is MNHEY and CDR2 is SVGAGI in the germline V gene. CDR3 loop: CASSYGGHGETQYF. The DNA for the CDR3 is TGTGCCAGCAGTTACGGGGGGCACGGGGAGACCCAGTACTTC.

The CDR3 DNA is TGCAGTGCTGAGGGACAGGGTGACACTGAAGCTTTCTTT. This codes for CSAEGQGDTEAFF. The gene calls are TRBV20-1 and TRBJ1-1; 9 nucleotides line up with TRBD1. The CDR3 is made up of 13 amino acids. V dropped 5 bases and J dropped 3; count of bases not matched to a gene: 4. CDR1 is DFQATT and CDR2 is SNEGSKA in the germline V gene (reference sequence).

This clonotype appeared many times. The CDR3 DNA is TGCAGCGTTGAGACAGGGGTTAATCAGCCCCAGCATTTT. This translates into CSVETGVNQPQHF. The chain employs TRBV29-1 and TRBJ1-5; 8 nucleotides align to TRBD1. The CDR3 extends over 13 amino acids. Germline assignment: CDR1 SQVTM and CDR2 ANQGSEA. The J segment lost 4 bases and the V segment lost 3 bases, leaving 2 bases of the junction unmatched.

This clonotype is a singleton in its sample. This chain uses TRBV11-1 with TRBJ1-2, with D perhaps TRBD1 (5 bases). Germline V CDR1 and CDR2: SGHAT, FQDESV (reference sequence). V dropped 6 bases and J dropped 5 bases, with 16 bases sitting between them. The CDR3 totals 14 residues. CDR3 nucleotide sequence: TGTGCCAGCAGTCGGACCGGGACGGCTTATGGCTACACCTTC. It translates to CASSRTGTAYGYTF.

This clonotype was counted many times. The chain uses TRBV4-2 and TRBJ2-3, with 7 bases lining up with TRBD2. Germline assignment: CDR1 LGHNA and CDR2 YNFKEQ. The V and J ends lost 0 bases and 0 bases, in that order; junction bases with no gene match: 3. The length of the CDR3 is 16 residues. CDR3 protein: CASSQEGGSSTDTQYF. CDR3 nucleotides: TGTGCCAGCAGCCAAGAAGGCGGGAGCAGCACAGATACGCAGTATTTT.

This clonotype was found many times. The rearrangement links TRBV7-2 to TRBJ1-5; D not resolved. Per the germline V gene, CDR1 is SGHTA and CDR2 is FQGNSA. The CDR3 runs 14 residues. Trimming pared 5 bases from V and 0 bases from J, leaving 8 bases between. CDR3 residues: CASSRDASNQPQHF. DNA for the CDR3: TGTGCCAGCAGCCGCGACGCTAGCAATCAGCCCCAGCATTTT.

This clonotype was counted ten times or more. CDR3 protein: CASSLAGGPQETQYF. CDR3 in DNA: TGTGCCAGCAGCTTAGCGGGAGGGCCCCAAGAGACCCAGTACTTC. The genes are TRBV11-2 and TRBJ2-5; 8 nucleotides line up with TRBD2. The CDR3 has 15 residues. Germline values: CDR1 SGHAT, CDR2 FQNNGV. With 1 base clipped from V and 1 base from J, the junction kept 2 bases outside the gene matches.

The V call is TRBV5-1, the J call TRBJ2-1, with D tentatively TRBD1 (5 bases). The V gene lost 1 base and the J gene lost 6 bases, with 8 bases spanning the gap. CDR3 length: 13 amino acids. Germline CDR1 SGHRS, CDR2 YFSETQ. The CDR3 reads CASSLFDSNEQFF. The CDR3 nucleotides are TGCGCCAGCAGCTTGTTCGACAGCAATGAGCAGTTCTTC.

The sample holds many counts of this clonotype. The CDR3 bases are TGTGCCAGCAGTTACTCCGGACTAGCGGGAGTCCTTGAGCAGTTCTTC. It specifies CASSYSGLAGVLEQFF. This chain connects TRBV6-2 or TRBV6-3 to TRBJ2-1; 13 bases match TRBD2. The CDR3 spans 16 residues. Germline CDR1 MNHEY, CDR2 SVGEGT. V shed 0 bases, J shed 9 bases, and the junction held 5 bases outside the gene matches.

At least ten counts were recorded for this clonotype. The V gene is TRBV20-1, the J gene TRBJ2-1; 9 bases are a match to TRBD2. This CDR3 is 17 amino acids long. J lost 8 bases, V lost 0 bases, and 14 bases had no gene match. In germline, CDR1 is DFQATT, CDR2 SNEGSKA (reference sequence). CDR3 nucleotides: TGCAGTGCTAGAGATTCGGGTCAGCGGGGGGTCCTTCATGAGCAGTTCTTC. Translating gives CSARDSGQRGVLHEQFF.